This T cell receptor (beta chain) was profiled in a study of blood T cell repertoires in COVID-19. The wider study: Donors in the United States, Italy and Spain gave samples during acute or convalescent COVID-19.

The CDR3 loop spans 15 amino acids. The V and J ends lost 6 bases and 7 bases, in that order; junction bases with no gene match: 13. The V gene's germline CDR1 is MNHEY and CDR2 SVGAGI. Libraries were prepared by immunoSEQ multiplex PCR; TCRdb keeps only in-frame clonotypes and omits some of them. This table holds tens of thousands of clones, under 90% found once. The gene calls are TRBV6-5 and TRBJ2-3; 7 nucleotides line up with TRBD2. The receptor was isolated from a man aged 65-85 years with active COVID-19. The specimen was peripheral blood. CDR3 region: CASSRTPSGPNTQYF. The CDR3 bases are TGTGCCAGCAGCCGAACCCCTAGCGGCCCAAATACGCAGTATTTT.